Only a few counts were recorded for the clone carrying this TCR beta chain. One base separates it from a far larger clone, so it is likely a read error. The entry originates in a study of control samples from healthy donors and cancer patients. Sequenced by immunoSEQ multiplex PCR; TCRdb stores in-frame clones only, minus some. This table holds under 30,000 clones, roughly 85% found once. The CDR3 covers 14 residues. CDR1 MGHRA and CDR2 YSYEKL come from the germline V gene. This clonotype was sampled from a man in his sixties with head and neck cancer. Sequences were obtained from PBMCs. The chain carries TRBV4-1 and TRBJ1-1, with 8 bases matching TRBD1. The CDR3 loop is CATSRQTGDTEAFF. The DNA of the CDR3 is TGCGCCACCAGCCGCCAGACAGGGGACACTGAAGCTTTCTTT.